This record looks at one T cell receptor (beta chain) sequence and its context. The antigen it binds to is not known. No quality values exist for individual bases; no much larger clone is one base distant. The data derive from a study of blood T cell repertoires in COVID-19 (TCRdb year 2020). As for the study more broadly: Samples from collaborators originated in the United States, Italy and Spain and spanned both the acute and convalescent phases of COVID-19. The prospective study material was composed of cDNA or gDNA derived from T cells, B-cell-depleted T cells, or PBMCs. Subjects who had been exposed to COVID-19, were actively infected with it, or had recovered from it provided the deeply sampled blood TCRbeta repertoires that made up the dataset. A freely available public database, intended as a resource for researchers studying the immune response to SARS-CoV-2, is where the repertoires were released. Samples came from the ongoing ImmuneRACE study (first 160 participants) plus 1,254 subjects from 6 global collaborators. A de-identified subject ID, COVID-19 status, age in years and sex were almost always included in the sample metadata. Where HLA class I and class II types were available, the types were taken from metadata supplied by the sample provider, not from assay-based typing. The research as a whole found: The quantity of clinical and demographic metadata differed by source and by participant and was supplied without curation.

The collaborating institutions used their own protocols to collect whole blood in K2EDTA tubes. For TCRbeta analysis, collaborator samples were shipped as frozen whole blood, as isolated PBMCs, or as DNA extracted from either sample type. TCRbeta CDR3 regions were amplified from genomic DNA using the immunoSEQ Assay, a bias-controlled multiplex PCR. In the authors' own workflow: Nucleated cell counts per sample were estimated from amplification of reference gene primers within the assay. Sequence reads were collapsed and filtered to measure the absolute abundance of every unique TCRbeta CDR3 rearrangement. For each sample, productive Simpson clonality was calculated as the square root of Simpson's diversity index across productive rearrangements. TCRdb limited this immuneACCESS table to in-frame rearrangements with V and J called. A share of clones is missing; checked studies link under half to unresolved V genes, and the rest is unexplained. V, J and clone size reflect that table, while D and trimming were determined from the DNA. The sample includes under 200,000 clones, with around 80% observed a single time. About 6.3% of the sample belongs to the ten largest clones.

CDR1 MNHNY and CDR2 SVGAGI are derived from the germline V gene (reference sequence). The CDR3 runs 16 residues from the cysteine to the phenylalanine. The sequence is cut down to CDR3 DNA, 48 bases in frame from base 1. V lost 5 bases and J lost 1 base, and the count of bases not matched to a germline gene is 7. The chain is encoded by TRBV6-6 joined to TRBJ2-7; TRBD2 matches 11 bases in the middle. Sequencing was done on a sample of peripheral blood. The source of this sequence is a man aged 60-69 years with acute or convalescent COVID-19. DNA sequence: TGTGCCAGCAGTCGACCGACTAGCGGGATTTCCTACGAGCAGTACTTC. This is translated as CASSRPTSGISYEQYF.